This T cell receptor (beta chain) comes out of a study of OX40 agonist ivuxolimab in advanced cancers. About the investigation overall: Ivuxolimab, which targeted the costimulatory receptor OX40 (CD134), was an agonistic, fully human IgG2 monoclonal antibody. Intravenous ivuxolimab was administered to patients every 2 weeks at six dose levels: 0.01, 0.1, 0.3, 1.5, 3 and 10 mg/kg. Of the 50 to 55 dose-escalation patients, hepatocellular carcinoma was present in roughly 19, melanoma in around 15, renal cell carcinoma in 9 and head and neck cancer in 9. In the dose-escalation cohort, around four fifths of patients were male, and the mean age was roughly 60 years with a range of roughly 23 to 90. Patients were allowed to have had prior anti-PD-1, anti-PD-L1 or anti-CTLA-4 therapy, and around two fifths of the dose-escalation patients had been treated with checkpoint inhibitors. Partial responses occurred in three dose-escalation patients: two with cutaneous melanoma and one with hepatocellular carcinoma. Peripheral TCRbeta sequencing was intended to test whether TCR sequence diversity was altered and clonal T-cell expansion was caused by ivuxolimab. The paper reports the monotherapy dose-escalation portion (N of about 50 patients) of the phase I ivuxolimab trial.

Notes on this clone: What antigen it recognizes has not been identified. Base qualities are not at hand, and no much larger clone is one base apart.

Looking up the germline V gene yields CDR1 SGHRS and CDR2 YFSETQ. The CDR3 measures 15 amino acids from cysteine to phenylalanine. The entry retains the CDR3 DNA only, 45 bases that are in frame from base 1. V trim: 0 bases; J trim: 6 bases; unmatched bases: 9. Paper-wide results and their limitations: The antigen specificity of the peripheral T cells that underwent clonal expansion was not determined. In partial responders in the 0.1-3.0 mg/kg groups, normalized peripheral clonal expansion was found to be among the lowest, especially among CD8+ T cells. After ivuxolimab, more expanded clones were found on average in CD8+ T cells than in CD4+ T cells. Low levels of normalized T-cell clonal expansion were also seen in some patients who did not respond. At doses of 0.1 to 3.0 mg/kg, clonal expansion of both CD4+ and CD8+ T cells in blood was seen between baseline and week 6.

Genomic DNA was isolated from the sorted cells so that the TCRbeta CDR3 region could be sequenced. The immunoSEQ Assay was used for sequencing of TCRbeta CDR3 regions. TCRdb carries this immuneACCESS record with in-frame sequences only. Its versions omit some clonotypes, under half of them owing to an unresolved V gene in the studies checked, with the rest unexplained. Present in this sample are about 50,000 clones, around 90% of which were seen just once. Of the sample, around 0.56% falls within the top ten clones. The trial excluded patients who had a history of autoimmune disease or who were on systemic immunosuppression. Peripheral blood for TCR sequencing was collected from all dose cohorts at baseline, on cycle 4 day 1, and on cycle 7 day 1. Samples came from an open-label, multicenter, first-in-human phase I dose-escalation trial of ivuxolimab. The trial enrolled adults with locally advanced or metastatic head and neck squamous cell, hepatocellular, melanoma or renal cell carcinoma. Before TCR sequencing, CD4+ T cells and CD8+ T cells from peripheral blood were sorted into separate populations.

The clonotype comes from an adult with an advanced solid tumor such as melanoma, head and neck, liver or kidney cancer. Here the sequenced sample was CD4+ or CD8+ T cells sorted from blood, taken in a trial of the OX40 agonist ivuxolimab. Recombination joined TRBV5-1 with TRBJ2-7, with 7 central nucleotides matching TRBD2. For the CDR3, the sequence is CASSLVAGVGSEQYF. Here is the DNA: TGCGCCAGCAGCTTGGTGGCGGGAGTAGGCAGCGAGCAGTACTTC.